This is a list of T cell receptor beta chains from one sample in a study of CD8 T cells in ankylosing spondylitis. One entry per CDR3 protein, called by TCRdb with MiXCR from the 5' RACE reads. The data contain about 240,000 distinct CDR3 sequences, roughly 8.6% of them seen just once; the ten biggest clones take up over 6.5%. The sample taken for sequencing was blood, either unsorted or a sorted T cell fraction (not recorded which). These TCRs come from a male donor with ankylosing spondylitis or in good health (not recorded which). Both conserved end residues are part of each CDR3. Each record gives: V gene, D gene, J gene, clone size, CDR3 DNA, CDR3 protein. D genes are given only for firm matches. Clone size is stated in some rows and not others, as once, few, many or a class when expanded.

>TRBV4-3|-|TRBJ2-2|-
TGCGCCAGCAGCCAAGAGGTCAGCCACACCGGGGAGCTGTTTTTT
CASSQEVSHTGELFF
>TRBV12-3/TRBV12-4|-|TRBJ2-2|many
TGTGCCAGCAGTCGAAGGGACCTCGGGGAGCTGTTTTTT
CASSRRDLGELFF
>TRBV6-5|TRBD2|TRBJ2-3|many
TGTGCCAGCAGTTCTCAACTAGCGGGAGGGCCTCCAGATACGCAGTATTTT
CASSSQLAGGPPDTQYF
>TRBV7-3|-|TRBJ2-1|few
TGTGCCAGCAGCTTAACAGGGGACCGTTTCAATGAGCAGTTCTTC
CASSLTGDRFNEQFF
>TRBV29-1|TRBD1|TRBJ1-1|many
TGCAGCGTTGACCTGACAGGGGGGACTGAAGCTTTCTTT
CSVDLTGGTEAFF
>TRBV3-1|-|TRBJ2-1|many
TGTGCCAGCAGTCAAAATTTAGTTGGGGAGCAGTTCTTC
CASSQNLVGEQFF
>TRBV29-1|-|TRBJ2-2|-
TGCAGCGCCGAGGGACTGGCAGCCACCGGGGAGCTGTTTTTT
CSAEGLAATGELFF
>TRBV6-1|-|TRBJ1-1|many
TGTGCCAGCAGTAGTGGTTTGAGCAGCTGGCCTGAAGCTTTCTTT
CASSSGLSSWPEAFF
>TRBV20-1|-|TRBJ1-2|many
TGCAGTGCTATTCGACTGGGGGCCGGCTACACCTTC
CSAIRLGAGYTF
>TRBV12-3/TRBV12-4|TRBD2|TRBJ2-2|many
TGTGCCAGCAGTTTTGGGACTAGCAACACCGGGGAGCTGTTTTTT
CASSFGTSNTGELFF
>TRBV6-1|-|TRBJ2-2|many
TGTGCCAGCAGGAATGGGGGAATGGGGGTCACCGGGGAGCTGTTTTTT
CASRNGGMGVTGELFF
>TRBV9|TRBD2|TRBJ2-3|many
TGTGCCAGCAGCTACGGACTAGCGGGGGATATCGATACGCAGTATTTT
CASSYGLAGDIDTQYF
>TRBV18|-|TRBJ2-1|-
TGTGCCAGCTCACCACCGGCGACTATCTACAATGAGCAGTTCTTC
CASSPPATIYNEQFF
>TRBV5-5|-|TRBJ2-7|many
TGTGCCAGCAGCTTGGGTGGACAAGGCTACGAGCAGTACTTC
CASSLGGQGYEQYF
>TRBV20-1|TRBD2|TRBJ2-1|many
TGCAGTGCTAGAGATACCCTAGCGGGTGGTGAGCAGTTCTTC
CSARDTLAGGEQFF
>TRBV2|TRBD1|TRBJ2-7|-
TGTGCCAGCAGTGGGACAGGGTCAACCTACGAGCAGTACTTC
CASSGTGSTYEQYF
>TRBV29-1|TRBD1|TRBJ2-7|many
TGCAGCGTGGAGGGACAGGGGAACACTTACGAGCAGTACTTC
CSVEGQGNTYEQYF
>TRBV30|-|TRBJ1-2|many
TGTGCCTGGAGCCCCTATTGGGGAGGCTACACCTTC
CAWSPYWGGYTF
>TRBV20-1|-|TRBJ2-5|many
TGCAGTGCCCGAGGAGGGTGGGAGACCCAGTACTTC
CSARGGWETQYF
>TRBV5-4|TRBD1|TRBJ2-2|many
TGTGCCAGCAGCCCGGGTGGGACAGGGGTGACCGGGGAGCTGTTTTTT
CASSPGGTGVTGELFF
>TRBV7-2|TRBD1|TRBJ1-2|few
TGTGCCAGCAGCTTAGAGTCGCGGACAGGGGGCGACGGCTACACCTTC
CASSLESRTGGDGYTF
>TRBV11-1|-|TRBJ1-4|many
TGTGCCAGCAGCTTGGGTCAACCCTCGAGAGTCTACAAAGGAGGGGAAAAACTGTTTTTT
CASSLGQPSRVYKGGEKLFF
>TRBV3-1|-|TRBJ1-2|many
TGTGCCAGCAGCCCCTACAACGCCGGACAGAACTATGGCTACACCTTC
CASSPYNAGQNYGYTF
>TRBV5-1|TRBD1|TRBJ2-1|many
TGCGCCAGCAGCTCCCCAGCAGGGGGTAGGGATGAGCAGTTCTTC
CASSSPAGGRDEQFF
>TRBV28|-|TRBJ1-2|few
TGTGCCAGCGGAGCCGGGACCCAGCGGGTCGGCTACACCTTC
CASGAGTQRVGYTF
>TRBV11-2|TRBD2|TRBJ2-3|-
TGTGCCAGCAGCTTAACCGGGACTAGCGGGGGAGTACGCACAGATACGCAGTATTTT
CASSLTGTSGGVRTDTQYF
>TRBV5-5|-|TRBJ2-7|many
TGTGCCAGCAGCTTTCGTATCGGACACAACATCGAGCAGTACTTC
CASSFRIGHNIEQYF
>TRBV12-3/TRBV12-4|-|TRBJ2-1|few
TGTGCCAGCACCCAAAGGGGTCCCACCCCCAATGAGCAGTTCTTC
CASTQRGPTPNEQFF
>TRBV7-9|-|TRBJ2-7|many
TGTGCCAGCACAACCCAGACAGGAGGGGTGAACGAGCAGTACTTC
CASTTQTGGVNEQYF
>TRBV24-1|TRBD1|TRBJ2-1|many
TGTGCCACCAGTGATCCCCGGGACAGGGTATACAATGAGCAGTTCTTC
CATSDPRDRVYNEQFF
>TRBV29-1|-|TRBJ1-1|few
TGCAGCGTCGCCGGGACAATGAACACTGAAGCTTTCTTT
CSVAGTMNTEAFF
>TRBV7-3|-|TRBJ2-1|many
TGTGCCAGCAGTCCGGATGTAAGCTCCTACAATGAGCAGTTCTTC
CASSPDVSSYNEQFF
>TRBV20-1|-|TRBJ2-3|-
TGCAGTGCTCCCTCCCCCGGCACAGATACGCAGTATTTT
CSAPSPGTDTQYF
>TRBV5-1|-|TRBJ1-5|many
TGCGCCAGCAGCTTGGGGTCGGGGAATCAGCCCCAGCATTTT
CASSLGSGNQPQHF
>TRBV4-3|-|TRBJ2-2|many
TGCGCCAGCAGCCAAGTTCTCGCGGGACCCACCGGGGAGCTGTTTTTT
CASSQVLAGPTGELFF
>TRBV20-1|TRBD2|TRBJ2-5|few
TGCAGTGGCAAGCGGGGAGGAGAGACCCAGTACTTC
CSGKRGGETQYF
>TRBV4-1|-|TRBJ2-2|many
TGCGCCAGCAGCCAGGTGGAGTCGAACACCGGGGAGCTGTTTTTT
CASSQVESNTGELFF
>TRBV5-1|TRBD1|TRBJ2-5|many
TGCGCCAGCAGCTCCGGACAGGGTAGGGAGACCCAGTACTTC
CASSSGQGRETQYF
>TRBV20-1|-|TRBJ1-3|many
TGCAGTGCTATTCGGGGGGCGCGGGGAAACACCATATATTTT
CSAIRGARGNTIYF
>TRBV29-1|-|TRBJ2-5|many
TGCAGCGTTGATAGGTGGGAGACCCAGTACTTC
CSVDRWETQYF
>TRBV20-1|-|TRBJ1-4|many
TGCAGTGCTAGTTCGACAACGACTGAAAAACTGTTTTTT
CSASSTTTEKLFF
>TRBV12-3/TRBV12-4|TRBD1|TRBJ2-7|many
TGTGCCAGCAGTAGGGGGACAGGGGCCTACGAGCAGTACTTC
CASSRGTGAYEQYF
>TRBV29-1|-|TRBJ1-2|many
TGCAGCTATCGGGCAGGGACCAACTATGGCTACACCTTC
CSYRAGTNYGYTF
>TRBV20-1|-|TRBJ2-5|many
TGCAGTGCTATATCCGGGACTTCGGAGACCCAGTACTTC
CSAISGTSETQYF
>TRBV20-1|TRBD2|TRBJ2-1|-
TGCAGTGCTAGAGGAGTAGCGGGAGAGTATGAGCAGTTCTTC
CSARGVAGEYEQFF
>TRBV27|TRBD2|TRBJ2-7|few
TGTGCCAGCAGGCGACTAGCGGGAATCCCCTACGAGCAGTACTTC
CASRRLAGIPYEQYF
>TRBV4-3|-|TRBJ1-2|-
TGCGCCAGCTCCCCTTGGGCAACCACTAACTATGGCTACACCTTC
CASSPWATTNYGYTF
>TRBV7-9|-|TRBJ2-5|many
TGTGCCAGCAGCCCAGGGTTAAAGAAGACCCAGTACTTC
CASSPGLKKTQYF
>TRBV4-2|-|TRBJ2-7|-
TGTGCCAGCAGCCCCCCAGAGGGCGGTTCCTACGAGCAGTACTTC
CASSPPEGGSYEQYF
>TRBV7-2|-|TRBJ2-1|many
TGTGCCAGCAGCTCAGGGGGAGGGACCTACAATGAGCAGTTCTTC
CASSSGGGTYNEQFF